The clone carrying this T cell receptor beta chain was seen only a few times. These data come from a study of T-cell reconstitution after alpha-beta-depleted transplantation in children. It was with unique molecular identifiers that the TCRbeta library was prepared. TCRdb redid the calling of the PCR reads with MiXCR, one entry per CDR3 protein. The table lists a few hundred thousand distinct CDR3 sequences, under 15% of them singletons. The origin of this receptor is a human donor who donated a stem cell graft to a child with combined immunodeficiency. Sample: PBMCs from the stem cell graft donor, taken from the stem cell graft.

The CDR3 bases are TGTGCCAGCAGCCAAGGTCGAACAGGGGGAGGAAAAAACATTCAGTACTTC. Translating it yields CASSQGRTGGGKNIQYF. V usage is TRBV6-2 or TRBV6-3 and J usage is TRBJ2-4; TRBD1 matches at 8 bases. This CDR3 is 17 amino acids long. The trim removed 6 bases at V and 4 bases at J, leaving 14 bases unmatched. The germline gives CDR1 MNHEY, CDR2 SVGEGT.